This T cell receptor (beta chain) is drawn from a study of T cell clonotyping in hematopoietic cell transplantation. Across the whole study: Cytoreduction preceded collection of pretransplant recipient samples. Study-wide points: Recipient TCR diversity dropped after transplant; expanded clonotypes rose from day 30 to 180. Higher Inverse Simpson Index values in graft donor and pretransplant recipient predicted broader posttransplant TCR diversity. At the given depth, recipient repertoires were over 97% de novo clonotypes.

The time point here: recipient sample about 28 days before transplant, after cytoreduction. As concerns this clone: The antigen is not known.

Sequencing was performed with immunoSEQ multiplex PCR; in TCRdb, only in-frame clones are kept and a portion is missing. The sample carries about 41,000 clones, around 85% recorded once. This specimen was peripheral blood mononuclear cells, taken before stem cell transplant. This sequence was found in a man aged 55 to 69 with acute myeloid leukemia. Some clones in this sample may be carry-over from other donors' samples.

Written as DNA, the CDR3 is TGCGCCAGCAGCCAAGGGCGCCGGGGTCTGGGTAACACCATATATTTT. Encoded protein: CASSQGRRGLGNTIYF. The chain carries TRBV4-3 and TRBJ1-3; D is ambiguous. V dropped 1 base and J dropped 7 bases, with 17 bases sitting between them. The CDR3 totals 16 residues. CDR1 is LGHNA, CDR2 YSLEER, per germline.